Listed below are T cell receptor beta chains from one sample, sequenced in a study of blood T cell repertoires in COVID-19. Sequencing was performed with immunoSEQ multiplex PCR; in TCRdb, only in-frame clones are kept and a portion is missing. The table includes fewer than 250,000 clones, 65% to 85% detected once. The sequencing sample was made of peripheral blood. The source is a man aged 50-59 years with active or convalescent COVID-19. Each CDR3 is given with its conserved first and last residue. D genes are given only for firm matches. Only part of the rows carry a size: once, few, many, or a class if the clone is expanded.

D gene: TRBD2; J gene: TRBJ2-5; V gene: TRBV27; clone size: .; CDR3 protein: CASSLLYEKAGAKETQYF; CDR3 DNA: TGTGCCAGCAGTTTATTATATGAGAAAGCGGGAGCCAAAGAGACCCAGTACTTC
D gene: .; J gene: TRBJ1-5; V gene: TRBV28; clone size: .; CDR3 protein: CASSGRYNQPQHF; CDR3 DNA: TGTGCCAGCAGTGGCAGGTACAATCAGCCCCAGCATTTT
D gene: TRBD1; J gene: TRBJ2-7; V gene: TRBV5-4; clone size: few; CDR3 protein: CASSLGQGRGEQYF; CDR3 DNA: TGTGCCAGCAGCTTGGGACAGGGAAGGGGCGAGCAGTACTTC
D gene: TRBD2; J gene: TRBJ2-5; V gene: TRBV27; clone size: .; CDR3 protein: CASSLSQRGRETQYF; CDR3 DNA: TGTGCCAGCAGTTTAAGCCAGCGGGGGCGGGAGACCCAGTACTTC
D gene: TRBD2; J gene: TRBJ2-7; V gene: TRBV14; clone size: .; CDR3 protein: CASNLGGLAIYEQYF; CDR3 DNA: TGTGCCAGCAACCTCGGGGGACTAGCGATATACGAGCAGTACTTC
D gene: TRBD1; J gene: TRBJ1-5; V gene: TRBV19; clone size: .; CDR3 protein: CASSYRGNQPQHF; CDR3 DNA: TGTGCCAGTAGTTACAGGGGAAATCAGCCCCAGCATTTT
D gene: .; J gene: TRBJ1-2; V gene: TRBV28; clone size: .; CDR3 protein: CASSLADGYTF; CDR3 DNA: TGTGCCAGCAGTTTAGCGGATGGCTACACCTTC
D gene: .; J gene: TRBJ1-3; V gene: TRBV7-9; clone size: .; CDR3 protein: CASSLASGNTIYF; CDR3 DNA: TGTGCCAGCAGCTTGGCCTCTGGAAACACCATATATTTT
D gene: .; J gene: TRBJ1-1; V gene: TRBV3-1/TRBV3-2; clone size: few; CDR3 protein: CASSQVWQGSEAFF; CDR3 DNA: TGTGCCAGCAGCCAAGTTTGGCAGGGGTCTGAAGCTTTCTTT
D gene: .; J gene: TRBJ1-2; V gene: TRBV5-1; clone size: .; CDR3 protein: CASSLVGGVDYGYTF; CDR3 DNA: TGCGCCAGCAGCTTGGTAGGCGGGGTAGACTATGGCTACACCTTC
D gene: .; J gene: TRBJ1-1; V gene: TRBV27; clone size: few; CDR3 protein: CASSFLGLKTEAFF; CDR3 DNA: TGTGCCAGCAGTTTTCTTGGCCTGAAAACTGAAGCTTTCTTT
D gene: .; J gene: TRBJ2-6; V gene: TRBV2; clone size: .; CDR3 protein: CAIYRVPRFGANVLTF; CDR3 DNA: TGTGCCATCTACAGGGTTCCAAGATTTGGGGCCAACGTCCTGACTTTC
D gene: .; J gene: TRBJ2-7; V gene: TRBV4-3; clone size: .; CDR3 protein: CASSQDGGTREQYF; CDR3 DNA: TGCGCCAGCAGCCAAGATGGAGGGACTCGAGAGCAGTACTTC
D gene: TRBD1; J gene: TRBJ1-5; V gene: TRBV11-2; clone size: .; CDR3 protein: CASSHDRVQPQHF; CDR3 DNA: TGTGCCAGCAGCCACGACAGGGTTCAGCCCCAGCATTTT
D gene: TRBD1; J gene: TRBJ1-4; V gene: TRBV30; clone size: .; CDR3 protein: CAWSVRRTGAATNEKLFF; CDR3 DNA: TGTGCCTGGAGTGTACGAAGGACAGGCGCTGCAACTAATGAAAAACTGTTTTTT
D gene: .; J gene: TRBJ2-7; V gene: TRBV7-9; clone size: few; CDR3 protein: CASSLVAGEQYF; CDR3 DNA: TGTGCCAGCAGCTTAGTTGCCGGGGAGCAGTACTTC
D gene: .; J gene: TRBJ2-5; V gene: TRBV4-1; clone size: .; CDR3 protein: CASSPDPARPETQYF; CDR3 DNA: TGCGCCAGCAGCCCGGATCCGGCTAGACCCGAGACCCAGTACTTC
D gene: TRBD1; J gene: TRBJ1-3; V gene: TRBV10-3; clone size: .; CDR3 protein: CAIRSGGGGKTGNTIYF; CDR3 DNA: TGTGCCATCAGATCTGGAGGGGGCGGAAAGACTGGAAACACCATATATTTT
D gene: .; J gene: TRBJ2-5; V gene: TRBV2; clone size: .; CDR3 protein: CASSEAGTQETQYF; CDR3 DNA: TGTGCCAGCAGTGAAGCAGGGACACAGGAGACCCAGTACTTC
D gene: TRBD2; J gene: TRBJ2-3; V gene: TRBV9; clone size: .; CDR3 protein: CASSVVTSGGGTQYF; CDR3 DNA: TGTGCCAGCAGCGTAGTAACTAGCGGGGGTGGTACGCAGTATTTT
D gene: .; J gene: TRBJ2-1; V gene: TRBV7-9; clone size: .; CDR3 protein: CASSLGSRDNEQFF; CDR3 DNA: TGTGCCAGCAGTTTAGGGTCTCGCGACAATGAGCAGTTCTTC
D gene: .; J gene: TRBJ1-2; V gene: TRBV10-1; clone size: .; CDR3 protein: CASSSFSYGYTF; CDR3 DNA: TGCGCCAGCAGCAGTTTTTCCTATGGCTACACCTTC
D gene: TRBD2; J gene: TRBJ2-5; V gene: TRBV4-1; clone size: .; CDR3 protein: CASSYSGGGETQYF; CDR3 DNA: TGCGCCAGCAGTTACTCGGGGGGTGGGGAGACCCAGTACTTC
D gene: .; J gene: TRBJ1-1; V gene: TRBV7-8; clone size: .; CDR3 protein: CASSFLANGFAEAFF; CDR3 DNA: TGTGCCAGCAGCTTTCTAGCCAACGGTTTCGCTGAAGCTTTCTTT
D gene: .; J gene: TRBJ2-3; V gene: TRBV12-3/TRBV12-4; clone size: .; CDR3 protein: CASSLGRDTQYF; CDR3 DNA: TGTGCCAGCAGTTTGGGGAGAGATACGCAGTATTTT
D gene: .; J gene: TRBJ1-2; V gene: TRBV7-8; clone size: .; CDR3 protein: CASSLTGEYGYTF; CDR3 DNA: TGTGCCAGCAGCTTAACGGGGGAATATGGCTACACCTTC
D gene: .; J gene: TRBJ2-3; V gene: TRBV5-1; clone size: .; CDR3 protein: CASSYGFGSDPSGTDTQYF; CDR3 DNA: TGCGCCAGCAGCTATGGTTTCGGGAGCGACCCGTCGGGCACAGATACGCAGTATTTT
D gene: TRBD1; J gene: TRBJ2-1; V gene: TRBV18; clone size: .; CDR3 protein: CASSPPGRGSFYEQFF; CDR3 DNA: TGTGCCAGCTCACCACCGGGCAGGGGGAGCTTCTATGAGCAGTTCTTC
D gene: .; J gene: TRBJ2-7; V gene: TRBV5-1; clone size: once; CDR3 protein: CASSLAAAAYASYEQYF; CDR3 DNA: TGCGCCAGCAGCTTGGCCGCCGCGGCATATGCGTCCTACGAGCAGTACTTC
D gene: TRBD2; J gene: TRBJ2-3; V gene: TRBV7-2; clone size: .; CDR3 protein: CASSFWGGPADTQYF; CDR3 DNA: TGTGCCAGCAGCTTCTGGGGAGGGCCTGCAGATACGCAGTATTTT
D gene: .; J gene: TRBJ1-2; V gene: TRBV5-5; clone size: .; CDR3 protein: CASSPSYGYTF; CDR3 DNA: TGTGCCAGCAGTCCTTCGTATGGCTACACCTTC
D gene: TRBD1; J gene: TRBJ2-7; V gene: TRBV2; clone size: once; CDR3 protein: CASSEWQGDYEQYF; CDR3 DNA: TGTGCCAGCAGTGAGTGGCAGGGGGACTACGAGCAGTACTTC
D gene: .; J gene: TRBJ1-3; V gene: TRBV7-8; clone size: .; CDR3 protein: CASSSRGANSGNTIYF; CDR3 DNA: TGTGCCAGCAGCTCTCGGGGAGCCAACTCTGGAAACACCATATATTTT
D gene: TRBD1; J gene: TRBJ1-1; V gene: TRBV18; clone size: .; CDR3 protein: CASSPQRTGAEAFF; CDR3 DNA: TGTGCCAGCTCACCCCAAAGGACAGGGGCTGAAGCTTTCTTT
D gene: TRBD1; J gene: TRBJ1-5; V gene: TRBV4-2; clone size: .; CDR3 protein: CASSQGPSGTGGLQPQHF; CDR3 DNA: TGTGCCAGCAGCCAAGGGCCCTCCGGGACAGGGGGCCTTCAGCCCCAGCATTTT